This T cell receptor (beta chain) originates from a study of shared clonotypes between healthy human individuals. CD45RO-negative cells were positively selected for CCR7, leaving out terminally differentiated effector memory CD45RA+ cells. Germline-derived CDR1 and CDR2 are MNHNS and SASEGT. J was trimmed by 5 bases and V by 4 bases; bases with no gene match: 7. The CDR3 contains 14 residues. Assay used: immunoSEQ multiplex PCR; TCRdb lists only in-frame clones, some missing. The table lists around 1.9 million clones, roughly 93% of them singletons, with approximately 1.6% in the top ten. The sequenced material came from naive CD8+ T cells from PBMCs. This TCR came from a man aged 18 to 29 in good health. Some clones in this sample may be carry-over from other donors' samples. The chain couples TRBV6-1 to TRBJ1-1, with 7 bases aligning to TRBD1. The CDR3 DNA is TGTGCCAGCAGTGCAGACAGGGTAGGGACTGAAGCTTTCTTT. Translation gives CASSADRVGTEAFF.